This T cell receptor beta chain was profiled in a study of identical twins. Whole-study findings and limits: Invariant MAIT and iNKT cells are populations that could partly confound zero-insertion analyses. Out-of-frame alpha sequences shared by twins were enriched for low generation probability.

Germline V gives CDR1 LNHDA, CDR2 SQIVND (reference sequence). Trimming took 3 bases from V and 0 from J, leaving 16 bases between them. This CDR3 has 17 amino acids. Comments on this clonotype: What it recognizes is unknown.

The cDNA had a unique molecular identifier and a template-switch universal primer site. TCRdb reprocessed the 5' RACE reads via MiXCR and lists one record per CDR3 protein. The sample includes 1,800,000 or so distinct CDR3 sequences, about 32% seen only once; the top ten take about 0.25%. The V gene is TRBV19, the J gene TRBJ2-3; D may correspond to TRBD1 or TRBD2 (6 bases each). Sequences were obtained from cord blood. The receptor was derived from a newborn girl in good health. The CDR3 loop is CASSIPSWGASTDTQYF. As DNA, the CDR3 is TGTGCCAGTAGTATTCCCTCTTGGGGGGCCAGCACAGATACGCAGTATTTT.